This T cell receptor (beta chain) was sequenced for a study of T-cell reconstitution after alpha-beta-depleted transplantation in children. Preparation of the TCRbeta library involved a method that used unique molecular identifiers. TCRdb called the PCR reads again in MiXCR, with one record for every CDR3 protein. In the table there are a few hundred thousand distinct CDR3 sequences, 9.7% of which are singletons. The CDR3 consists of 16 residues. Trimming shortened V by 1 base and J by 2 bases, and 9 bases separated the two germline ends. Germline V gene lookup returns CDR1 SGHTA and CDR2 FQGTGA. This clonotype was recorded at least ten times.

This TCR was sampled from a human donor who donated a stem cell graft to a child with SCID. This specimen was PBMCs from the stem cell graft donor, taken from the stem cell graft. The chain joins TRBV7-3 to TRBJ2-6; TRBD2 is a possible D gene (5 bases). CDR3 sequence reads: CASSLMEAAGANVLTF. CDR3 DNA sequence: TGTGCCAGCAGCTTAATGGAGGCGGCTGGGGCCAACGTCCTGACTTTC.